This TCR beta chain emerged from a study of human thymus T cells. Regarding the study as a whole: Thymic repertoires of unrelated individuals were reported in related research to overlap highly. Thymic and blood repertoires appeared to show biased V and J gene usage.

The CDR3 runs 17 residues. The germline V and J ends were trimmed by 3 bases and 0 bases, with 18 bases remaining between them. Germline-derived CDR1 and CDR2 are LGHNA and YNFKEQ. Thymus was obtained from resections taken during corrective heart surgery. Among the donors, all were healthy Finnish infants having corrective surgery for congenital heart defects. As to this clone: Its target is not known.

The repertoire was sequenced with immunoSEQ multiplex PCR; TCRdb's copy has only in-frame clones and lacks some. Of 60,000 to 75,000 clones listed, roughly 95% are singletons. This receptor was identified in a girl under three years old with a congenital heart defect but otherwise immunologically healthy. This chain joins TRBV4-2 and TRBJ2-7; D is ambiguous. Sequenced sample: thymus tissue. This CDR3 is CASSHGRPSDLSYEQYF. The CDR3 region has the DNA TGTGCCAGCAGCCACGGAAGGCCTTCGGACCTCTCCTACGAGCAGTACTTC.